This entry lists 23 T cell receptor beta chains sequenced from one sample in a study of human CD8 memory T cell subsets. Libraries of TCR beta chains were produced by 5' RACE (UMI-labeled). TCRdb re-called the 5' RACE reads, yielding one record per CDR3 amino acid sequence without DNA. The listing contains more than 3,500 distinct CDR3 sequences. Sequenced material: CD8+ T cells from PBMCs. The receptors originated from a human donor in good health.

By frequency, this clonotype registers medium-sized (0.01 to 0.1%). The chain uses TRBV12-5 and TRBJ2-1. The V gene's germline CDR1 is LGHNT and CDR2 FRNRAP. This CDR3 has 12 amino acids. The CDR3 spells CASGLGTGQQFF.

CDR3 region: CASSQVGTSVRNEQFF. The V gene is TRBV14, the J gene TRBJ2-1; no DNA is available, so the TRBD2 call from TCRdb remains unchecked. The CDR3 spans 16 residues. CDR1 and CDR2 from the germline V gene are SGHDN and FVKESK.

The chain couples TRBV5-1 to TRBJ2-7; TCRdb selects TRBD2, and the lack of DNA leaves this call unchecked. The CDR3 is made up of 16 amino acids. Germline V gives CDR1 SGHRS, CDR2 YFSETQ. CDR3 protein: CASSLALAGTSYEQYF. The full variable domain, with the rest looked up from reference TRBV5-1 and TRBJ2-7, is KAGVTQTPRYLIKTRGQQVTLSCSPISGHRSVSWYQQTPGQGLQFLFEYFSETQRNKGNFPGRFSGRQFSNSRSEMNVSTLELGDSALYLCASSLALAGTSYEQYFGPGTRLTVT.

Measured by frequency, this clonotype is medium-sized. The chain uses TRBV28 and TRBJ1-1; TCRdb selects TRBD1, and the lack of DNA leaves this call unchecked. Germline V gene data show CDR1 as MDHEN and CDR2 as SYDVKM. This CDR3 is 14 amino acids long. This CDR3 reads CASRLQGRNTEAFF.

This CDR3 reads CASSQAEALPYEQYF. The chain combines TRBV14 with TRBJ2-7; TCRdb names TRBD2, which stays unverified in the absence of DNA. Looked up from germline, CDR1 is SGHDN and CDR2 is FVKESK. This CDR3 region has 15 residues. The full variable domain, in which reference TRBV14 and TRBJ2-7 provide the parts outside the CDR3, is EAGVTQFPSHSVIEKGQTVTLRCDPISGHDNLYWYRRVMGKEIKFLLHFVKESKQDESGMPNNRFLAERTGGTYSTLKVQPAELEDSGVYFCASSQAEALPYEQYFGPGTRLTVT.

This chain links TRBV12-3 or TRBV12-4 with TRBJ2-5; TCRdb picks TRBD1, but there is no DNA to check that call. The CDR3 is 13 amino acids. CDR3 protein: CASSSGGLGTQYF.

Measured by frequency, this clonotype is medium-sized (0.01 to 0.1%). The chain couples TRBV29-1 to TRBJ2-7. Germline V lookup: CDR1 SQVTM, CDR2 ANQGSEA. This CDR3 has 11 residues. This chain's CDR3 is CSVRLAYEQYF.

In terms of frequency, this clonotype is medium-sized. The CDR3: CASSPPAGLVTGELFF. V is TRBV7-2 and J is TRBJ2-2; TCRdb's D gene call, TRBD1, goes unchecked for lack of DNA. Per the germline V gene, CDR1 is SGHTA and CDR2 is FQGNSA. The CDR3 is 16 residues long.

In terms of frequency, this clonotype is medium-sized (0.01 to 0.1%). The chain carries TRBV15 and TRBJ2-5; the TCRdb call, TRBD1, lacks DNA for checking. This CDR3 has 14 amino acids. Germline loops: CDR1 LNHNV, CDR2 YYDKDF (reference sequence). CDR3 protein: CATRGDGLQETQYF.

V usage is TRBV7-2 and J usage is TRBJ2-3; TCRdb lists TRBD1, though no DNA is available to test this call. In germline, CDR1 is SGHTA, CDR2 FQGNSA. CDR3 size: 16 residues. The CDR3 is CASSFPLGGATDTQYF.

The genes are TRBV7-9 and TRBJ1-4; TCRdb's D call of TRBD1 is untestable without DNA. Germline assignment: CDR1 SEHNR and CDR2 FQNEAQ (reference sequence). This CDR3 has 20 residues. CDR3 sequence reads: CASSLESGGHPMATNEKLFF.

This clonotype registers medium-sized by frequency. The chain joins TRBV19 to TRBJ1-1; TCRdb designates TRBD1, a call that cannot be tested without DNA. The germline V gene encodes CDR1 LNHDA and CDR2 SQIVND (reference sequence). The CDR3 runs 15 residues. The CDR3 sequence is CASSIFPDSNTEAFF.

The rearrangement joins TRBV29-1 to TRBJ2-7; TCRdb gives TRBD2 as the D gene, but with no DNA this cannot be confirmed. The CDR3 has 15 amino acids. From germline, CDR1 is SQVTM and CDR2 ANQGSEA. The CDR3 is CSVMRLAGVSYEQYF.

The CDR3 is CASSGGQTNEKLFF. The chain links TRBV2 to TRBJ1-4. In germline, CDR1 is SNHLY, CDR2 FYNNEI. The CDR3 consists of 14 residues.

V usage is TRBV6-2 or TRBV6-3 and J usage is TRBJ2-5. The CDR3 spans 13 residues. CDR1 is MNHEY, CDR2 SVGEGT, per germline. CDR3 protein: CASSYRATETQYF.

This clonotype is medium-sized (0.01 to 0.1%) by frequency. This chain's CDR3 is CASSVDRGSSYNEQFF. The V and J genes are TRBV9 and TRBJ2-1; TCRdb designates TRBD1, a call that cannot be tested without DNA. There are 16 residues in the CDR3. Germline values: CDR1 SGDLS, CDR2 YYNGEE.

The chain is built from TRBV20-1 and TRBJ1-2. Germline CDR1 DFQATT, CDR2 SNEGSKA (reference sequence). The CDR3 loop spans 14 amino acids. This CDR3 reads CSAMEIGGGYGYTF.

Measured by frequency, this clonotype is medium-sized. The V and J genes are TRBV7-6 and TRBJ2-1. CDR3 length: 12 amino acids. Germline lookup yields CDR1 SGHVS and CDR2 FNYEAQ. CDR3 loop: CASSPTGNEQFF.

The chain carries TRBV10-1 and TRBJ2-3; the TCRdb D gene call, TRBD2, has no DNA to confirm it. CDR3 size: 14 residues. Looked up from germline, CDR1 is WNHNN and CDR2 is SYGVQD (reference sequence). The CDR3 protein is CASNGGRRPDTQYF.

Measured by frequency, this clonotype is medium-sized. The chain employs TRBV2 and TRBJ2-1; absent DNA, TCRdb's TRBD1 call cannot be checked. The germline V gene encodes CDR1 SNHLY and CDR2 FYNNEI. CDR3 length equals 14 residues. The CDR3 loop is CASSGGASYNEQFF.

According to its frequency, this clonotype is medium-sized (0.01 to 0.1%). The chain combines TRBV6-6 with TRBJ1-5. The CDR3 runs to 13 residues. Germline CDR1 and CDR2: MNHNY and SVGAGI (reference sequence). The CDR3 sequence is CASTAYSNQPQHF.

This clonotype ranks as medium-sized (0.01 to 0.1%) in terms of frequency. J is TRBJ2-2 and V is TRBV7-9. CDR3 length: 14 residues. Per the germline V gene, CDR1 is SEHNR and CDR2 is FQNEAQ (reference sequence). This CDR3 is CASPAGRNTGELFF.

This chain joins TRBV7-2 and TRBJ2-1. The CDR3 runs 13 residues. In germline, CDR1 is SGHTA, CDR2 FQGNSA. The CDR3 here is CASSLVRWNEQFF.